This TCR beta chain was retrieved from a study of identical twins listed by TCRdb under 2016. At the level of the whole study: To test whether fetal clonotypes persist, the study used deep sequencing on TCR alpha and beta repertoires from monozygotic twins, unrelated adults of various ages, and cord blood. Replicate twin experiments were performed at different times using different library preparation protocols to rule out contamination.

Every donor in the study was a healthy Caucasian. Three pairs of female monozygotic twins, all aged roughly 18 to 29 years, made up the twin cohort. The RNA used for TCR libraries was isolated from peripheral blood mononuclear cells. A word on this clonotype: It has no known antigen specificity. One base away there is no much larger clone; base qualities are not given.

Libraries were constructed by 5' RACE. The sequencing machine was an Illumina HiSeq 2000. Template switching added a universal primer binding site, and the final cDNA carried a unique molecular identifier that allowed TCR cDNA molecules to be counted accurately. Specific primers in the conserved constant-segment region were used to synthesize first-strand cDNA for TCR alpha and beta chains. To control for contamination, every cDNA library carried two barcodes: a SMART-Mk sample barcode plus Illumina barcodes. Two successive PCR steps introduced TruSeq adapter sequences along with Illumina sample barcodes. The Illumina HiSeq platform was used with custom primers to sequence TCR alpha and beta cDNA libraries. The authors' analysis ran thus. Unique molecular identifiers were extracted from raw reads with MiGEC, and CDR3 positions were determined with MiXCR. Recombination models were inferred per individual with the repgenHMM and IGoR tools using an EM algorithm. The analysis of shared clonotypes was done with the tcR package in R, with sharing normalized by the product of cloneset sizes. To study raw recombination without the effects of thymic and clonal selection, out-of-frame nonproductive sequences were analyzed. TCRdb handled the public reads itself, with Q25 trimming in fastp and clone calling in MiXCR, and kept productive beta chains. Each CDR3 protein appears once, grouped with its most common genes and DNA. TCRdb, rather than the study authors, made the V and J calls. This sample gives roughly 720,000 distinct CDR3 sequences in total; around a sixth of them show up just once. Less than 15% of the sample lies in the top ten.

Beyond this particular receptor, the publication reports: Because the same donors could not be followed over many years, conclusions were based on cross-sectional statistical analysis. Compared with coincidental sharing between unrelated individuals, out-of-frame TCR alpha sequences shared between twins had an excess of sequences with low generation probability. Zero-insertion analyses could be partly confounded by invariant T cells such as MAIT and iNKT, although diverse VJ usage argued against such confounding for most clonotypes. Abundant cord blood beta clonotypes carried fewer insertions; young adult naive repertoires showed a weaker similar trend, while memory repertoires showed none. Out-of-frame TCR alpha sharing in monozygotic twins was systematically underestimated by recombination models, whereas sharing between unrelated individuals was in agreement with the recombination models. A weaker excess of twin sharing was found in beta out-of-frame sequences because the signal-to-noise ratio was lowered by fewer shared sequences.

This sample was shared with a second study, whose subject was T cells expressing NK-cell markers. As noted in the second study: Seven to nine donors provided sorted CD3+CD56+NKG2C+, CD3+CD56+NKG2C- and CD3+CD56-NKG2C+ T-cell subsets, whose TCR beta-chain repertoires were profiled. Among the eight sequenced donors, seven were HCMV-seropositive and one was HCMV-seronegative. To restrict sorting to alphabetaTCR-expressing T cells, an anti-gammadeltaTCR antibody was added in several experiments. For over five donors, the dominant CD3+CD56+NKG2C+ clonotypes were among the top 10 CD8+ clonotypes and accounted for about 1.0-7.0% of CD8+ T cells. Those dominant clonotypes were again the most abundant among CD3+CD56-NKG2C+ cells in several donors, at roughly 25-65%. Whether the expanded NKG2C-expressing T cell clones were specific for HCMV antigens remained unclear. The eight sequenced donors were randomly selected healthy volunteers, three men and five women. HCMV-specific IgG was detected in serum with a commercial ELISA kit to determine HCMV serostatus. For 5 or 6 donors, unsorted PBMC were also used to sequence bulk peripheral blood T-cell repertoires. MIGEC handled demultiplexing of the reads and grouping by UMI, while MiTCR was used to assemble and quantify clonotypes. Only TCR cDNA sequences supported by at least two reads were kept to exclude erroneous sequences. Downstream repertoire analysis used the tcR package, and clonotypes were matched across fractions by CDR3 nucleotide sequence plus V segment. VDJmatch was used to annotate antigen specificity against VDJdb, with one amino acid substitution in CDR3 allowed.

The sample was PBMCs. The receptor comes from a woman aged 18-30 years in good health.

The CDR3 reads CSARDVDYYEQYF. The nucleotide sequence reads as follows: TGCAGTGCTAGAGATGTGGATTACTACGAGCAGTACTTC. Recombination joined TRBV20-1 with TRBJ2-7; the D segment cannot be called with confidence. There are 13 amino acids in the CDR3, from cysteine to phenylalanine inclusive. The sequence is cut down to CDR3 DNA, 39 bases in frame from base 1. From the germline V gene (reference sequence), CDR1 is DFQATT and CDR2 is SNEGSKA. Cut back by 0 bases and 3 bases, the V and J ends lie 9 bases apart.